These 31 T cell receptor beta chains were all obtained from the same sample, sequenced in a study of T cell repertoires in cytomegalovirus infection. TCRdb processed the reads anew with MiXCR; each CDR3 protein has one entry. The sample lists around 530,000 distinct CDR3 sequences, about a quarter occurring once. Sequencing was done on a sample of PBMCs. The receptors come from a human donor in good health (CMV status not recorded). Some clones in this sample may be carry-over from other donors' samples.

The chain employs TRBV7-2 and TRBJ2-3; D gene ambiguous. The CDR3 is 13 residues long. The germline gives CDR1 SGHTA, CDR2 FQGNSA. Trimming pared 5 bases from V and 4 bases from J, leaving 10 bases between. CDR3 protein: CASSPVSADTQYF. The CDR3 nucleotides read TGTGCCAGCAGCCCCGTGAGCGCAGATACGCAGTATTTT.

The chain recombines TRBV5-4 with TRBJ2-1; D is undetermined. This CDR3 contains 12 residues. Trimming cost V 0 bases and J 5 bases, with 3 bases left between them. Germline V gene data show CDR1 as SGHNT and CDR2 as YYREEE (reference sequence). DNA of the CDR3: TGTGCCAGCAGCTTGGATAACAATGAGCAGTTCTTC. It is translated as CASSLDNNEQFF.

The V call is TRBV11-3, the J call TRBJ2-5; TRBD2 aligns across 12 bases. Trimming took 5 bases from V and 0 from J; bases not matched to a gene: 4. Germline CDR1 is SGHNT and CDR2 is YENEEA. The CDR3 has 16 residues. CDR3 residues: CASSPTSGRYQETQYF. DNA for the CDR3: TGTGCCAGCAGCCCTACTAGCGGGAGGTACCAAGAGACCCAGTACTTC. The variable domain in full, completed from reference TRBV11-3 and TRBJ2-5, reads EAGVVQSPRYKIIEKKQPVAFWCNPISGHNTLYWYLQNLGQGPELLIRYENEEAVDDSQLPKDRFSAERLKGVDSTLKIQPAELGDSAVYLCASSPTSGRYQETQYFGPGTRLLVL.

The chain couples TRBV4-3 to TRBJ2-1; D may match TRBD1 or TRBD2 (5 bases each). The V and J ends lost 5 bases and 5 bases respectively, with 16 bases between them. The CDR3 extends over 15 amino acids. Germline V gives CDR1 LGHNA, CDR2 YSLEER. The CDR3 protein is CASSSPEGENNEQFF. In DNA, the CDR3 is TGCGCCAGCAGCTCCCCGGAAGGGGAGAACAATGAGCAGTTCTTC.

The chain carries TRBV29-1 and TRBJ1-1, with 9 bases matching TRBD1. CDR1 is SQVTM, CDR2 ANQGSEA, per germline. V dropped 6 bases and J dropped 1; count of bases not matched to a gene: 9. The CDR3 runs 15 residues. CDR3 sequence reads: CSVISGTGRNTEAFF. In DNA, the CDR3 is TGCAGCGTGATTTCCGGGACAGGGAGGAACACTGAAGCTTTCTTT.

This clonotype was seen repeatedly, ten times or more. The genes are TRBV12-5 and TRBJ2-5; TRBD2 aligns across 8 bases. V lost 0 bases, J lost 5 bases, and 5 bases stayed unmatched. Germline CDR1 reads LGHNT; CDR2 reads FRNRAP. This CDR3 has 15 residues. This chain's CDR3 is CASGLVAGADETQYF. CDR3 in DNA: TGTGCTAGTGGTTTGGTAGCGGGAGCCGACGAGACCCAGTACTTC.

V and J are TRBV12-3 or TRBV12-4 and TRBJ2-5, with D perhaps being TRBD1 or TRBD2 (5 bases each). The CDR3 extends over 14 amino acids. Trimming took off 3 bases at V and 3 bases at J, with 11 bases between the two ends. CDR3 nucleotide sequence: TGTGCCAGCAGTTTCGGGGTGGGGGAAGAGACCCAGTACTTC. Protein sequence: CASSFGVGEETQYF.

The table lists this clonotype with a few counts. V is TRBV28 and J is TRBJ1-5, with a possible D match to TRBD1 (5 bases). This CDR3 region has 16 residues. Germline CDR1 reads MDHEN; CDR2 reads SYDVKM. With 6 bases removed from V and 6 bases from J, the gap between germline ends came to 21 bases. The CDR3 protein is CASSQPGTSLGQPQHF. CDR3 DNA sequence: TGTGCCAGCAGCCAACCCGGGACCTCTTTAGGTCAGCCCCAGCATTTT. Complete variable domain (other parts from reference TRBV28 and TRBJ1-5): DVKVTQSSRYLVKRTGEKVFLECVQDMDHENMFWYRQDPGLGLRLIYFSYDVKMKEKGDIPEGYSVSREKKERFSLILESASTNQTSMYLCASSQPGTSLGQPQHFGDGTRLSIL.

The genes are TRBV20-1 and TRBJ2-5, with 10 positions matching TRBD2. The CDR3 contains 14 residues. Looked up from germline, CDR1 is DFQATT and CDR2 is SNEGSKA (reference sequence). CDR3 loop: CSGLAAPYQETQYF. The DNA of the CDR3 is TGCAGCGGACTAGCGGCCCCGTACCAAGAGACCCAGTACTTC.

This clonotype was recorded only once. J is TRBJ1-5 and V is TRBV5-1; D might be TRBD1 (6 bases). The CDR3 runs to 14 residues. Germline V gene lookup returns CDR1 SGHRS and CDR2 YFSETQ. Trimming stripped 4 bases from V and 4 bases from J, with 12 bases between. CDR3 sequence (DNA): TGCGCCAGCAGCCCAGGACAGCAAAATCAGCCCCAGCATTTT. Encoded protein: CASSPGQQNQPQHF. Full variable domain (remainder filled in from reference TRBV5-1 and TRBJ1-5): KAGVTQTPRYLIKTRGQQVTLSCSPISGHRSVSWYQQTPGQGLQFLFEYFSETQRNKGNFPGRFSGRQFSNSRSEMNVSTLELGDSALYLCASSPGQQNQPQHFGDGTRLSIL.

This clonotype turned up a few times. This chain joins TRBV10-3 and TRBJ2-2; 7 nucleotides agree with TRBD2. The CDR3 covers 14 residues. V lost 10 bases and J lost 1; bases outside the gene matches: 6. Germline values: CDR1 ENHRY, CDR2 SYGVKD. The CDR3: CATAGRENTGELFF. In DNA form, the CDR3 reads TGTGCCACCGCGGGGAGGGAGAACACCGGGGAGCTGTTTTTT.

V usage is TRBV20-1 and J usage is TRBJ2-7, with 11 nucleotides matching TRBD2. Germline V CDR1 and CDR2: DFQATT, SNEGSKA (reference sequence). Trimming took 8 bases from V and 3 from J; bases not matched to a gene: 3. The CDR3 runs 12 residues. CDR3 in DNA: TGCAGTCCCGGGACTAGCGGCTACGAGCAGTACTTC. This codes for CSPGTSGYEQYF.

This clonotype was picked up many times. V is TRBV12-3 or TRBV12-4 and J is TRBJ2-7, with D maybe TRBD2 (6 bases). The V end was cut by 6 bases, the J end by 4 bases, with 10 bases between. CDR3 size: 12 residues. The CDR3: CASSFGGYEQYF. The DNA for the CDR3 is TGTGCCAGCAGCTTTGGAGGGTACGAGCAGTACTTC.

This clonotype was detected a few times. The chain combines TRBV6-2 or TRBV6-3 with TRBJ1-5; no firm D call. Trimming left V 0 bases short and J 11 bases short, with 17 bases between. The CDR3 is 15 residues long. Germline V CDR1 and CDR2: MNHEY, SVGEGT. Written as DNA, the CDR3 is TGTGCCAGCAGTTACTCGTGGCAGGATCCCACGTCCCAGCATTTT. This translates into CASSYSWQDPTSQHF.

This clonotype appeared many times. The V gene is TRBV7-8, the J gene TRBJ2-5; tentatively, D is TRBD1 or TRBD2 (5 bases each). Germline CDR1 and CDR2: SGHVS and FQNEAQ. The length of the CDR3 is 16 residues. Trimming cost V 1 base and J 3 bases, with 15 bases left between them. The CDR3 DNA sequence: TGTGCCAGCAGCTTAGTTAATGATAGGGGAGAAGAGACCCAGTACTTC. It codes for CASSLVNDRGEETQYF.

This clonotype occurred a few times. The chain recombines TRBV7-2 with TRBJ2-7; the D is unclear. V shed 2 bases and J shed 4 bases, with 6 bases lying between them. Germline assignment: CDR1 SGHTA and CDR2 FQGNSA. This CDR3 has 12 amino acids. The CDR3: CASSLTEYEQYF. The CDR3 coding sequence is TGTGCCAGCAGCTTAACCGAATACGAGCAGTACTTC.

This clonotype has a count of ten or more. The gene calls are TRBV7-2 and TRBJ2-7; the D gene is possibly TRBD2 (5 bases). V was trimmed by 1 base and J by 1 base, leaving 8 bases between them. The CDR3 runs to 14 residues. Germline V gene sequence: CDR1 SGHTA, CDR2 FQGNSA. The CDR3 coding sequence is TGTGCCAGCAGCTTAGACCGGGGTTCCTACGAGCAGTACGTC. Translation gives CASSLDRGSYEQYV.

This clonotype was observed a handful of times. This chain uses TRBV6-2 or TRBV6-3 with TRBJ2-7; possible D gene TRBD2, 6 bases. The CDR3 has 15 residues. Germline-derived CDR1 and CDR2 are MNHEY and SVGEGT. The V end lost 6 bases, the J end lost 0 bases, and 15 bases lay between the germline ends. The CDR3 reads CASRRVLGSSYEQYF. The CDR3, as DNA: TGTGCCAGCAGGCGTGTCCTCGGGAGCTCCTACGAGCAGTACTTC.

This clonotype was observed a few times. The chain joins TRBV5-4 to TRBJ2-7; 11 bases agree with TRBD2. CDR3 length: 15 amino acids. Unmatched junction bases numbered 6, after V lost 5 bases and J lost 2 bases. CDR1 and CDR2 (germline): SGHNT, YYREEE (reference sequence). This CDR3 is CASRLAGGLTYEQYF. In nucleotides, the CDR3 is TGTGCCAGCAGGTTAGCGGGAGGGTTAACCTACGAGCAGTACTTC.

For this clonotype: This may be a read error: a much more frequent sequence differs by one nucleotide. V and J are TRBV6-1 and TRBJ2-7; D gene uncertain. Germline assignment: CDR1 MNHNS and CDR2 SASEGT. The CDR3 has 12 amino acids. V lost 4 bases, J lost 1 base, and 5 bases lay in between. The CDR3 sequence: CASSAASYEQYV. The CDR3 DNA follows: TGTGCCAGCAGTGCAGCGTCCTACGAGCAGTACGTC.

This chain's CDR3 is CASGLDRSNQPQHF. CDR3 coding DNA: TGTGCTAGTGGTTTGGACAGAAGCAATCAGCCCCAGCATTTT. The chain uses TRBV12-5 and TRBJ1-5; D gene unclear. CDR1 LGHNT and CDR2 FRNRAP come from the germline V gene. V was shortened by 1 base and J by 1 base, with 5 bases between the two germline ends. The CDR3 is made up of 14 amino acids.

This chain links TRBV5-6 with TRBJ2-7; no firm D call. With 5 bases removed from V and 2 bases from J, the gap between germline ends came to 20 bases. CDR1 SGHDT and CDR2 YYEEEE come from the germline V gene. The CDR3 covers 16 residues. The DNA for the CDR3 is TGTGCCAGCAGACCCGGCTCCGCGTATTGGCCCTACGAGCAGTACTTC. This encodes CASRPGSAYWPYEQYF.

This clonotype was recorded many times. This chain uses TRBV7-2 with TRBJ1-5, with TRBD1 identical over 9 bases. The CDR3 sequence is 16 residues long. Germline loops: CDR1 SGHTA, CDR2 FQGNSA. The ends lost 0 bases at V and 4 bases at J; junction bases unmatched: 4. CDR3 sequence (DNA): TGTGCCAGCAGCTTAGCCGGACAGGGGTCAAATCAGCCCCAGCATTTT. This encodes CASSLAGQGSNQPQHF.

This clonotype was detected only a few times. The chain joins TRBV11-1 to TRBJ2-6; D not resolved. The germline V and J ends were trimmed by 11 bases and 2 bases, with 7 bases remaining between them. Germline V lookup: CDR1 SGHAT, CDR2 FQDESV (reference sequence). This CDR3 contains 12 residues. CDR3 region: CAFRTGANVLTF. For the CDR3, the DNA is TGTGCCTTTAGAACTGGGGCCAACGTCCTGACTTTC.

The J gene is TRBJ2-1, the V gene TRBV20-1; tentatively, D is TRBD1 (6 bases). V was cut by 6 bases and J by 5 bases, with 17 bases left in between. The CDR3 is 14 amino acids. CDR1 is DFQATT, CDR2 SNEGSKA, per germline (reference sequence). The CDR3 loop is CSATAGQGNNEQFF. The CDR3 bases are TGCAGTGCCACCGCCGGGCAGGGGAACAATGAGCAGTTCTTC.

The rearrangement joins TRBV12-3 or TRBV12-4 to TRBJ2-1, with 10 bases lining up with TRBD2. Trimming at V came to 5 bases and at J to 10 bases, leaving 14 bases not matched to a gene. The CDR3 has 16 amino acids. The CDR3 is CASSPSSSGSSQEQFF. Here the CDR3 DNA reads TGTGCCAGCAGTCCGTCCTCTAGCGGGAGCTCTCAAGAGCAGTTCTTC.

This clonotype showed up many times. V is TRBV7-2 and J is TRBJ2-3; tentative D call: TRBD2 (5 bases). The CDR3 consists of 15 residues. The germline gives CDR1 SGHTA, CDR2 FQGNSA. V lost 5 bases to trimming and J lost 2 bases, with 14 bases between them. CDR3 in amino acids: CASSADLIPTDTQYF. In DNA form, the CDR3 reads TGTGCCAGCAGCGCGGACTTGATCCCCACAGATACGCAGTATTTT.

The chain employs TRBV12-3 or TRBV12-4 and TRBJ2-7; D is possibly TRBD2 (6 bases). The CDR3 length is 14 residues. Trimming took 5 bases from V and 3 from J, leaving 14 bases between them. CDR3 coding DNA: TGTGCCAGCAGTCCGGCTAGCGACAACTACGAGCAGTACTTC. Translation gives CASSPASDNYEQYF.

The chain joins TRBV7-8 to TRBJ2-1; TRBD2 aligns across 9 bases. Germline CDR1 and CDR2: SGHVS and FQNEAQ. V shed 1 base, J shed 10 bases, and the junction held 8 bases outside the gene matches. The CDR3 contains 15 residues. DNA for the CDR3: TGTGCCAGCAGCTTAGAGTTGGTGGCGGGAGGGGAGCAGTTCTTC. The encoded protein is CASSLELVAGGEQFF.

This chain joins TRBV10-3 and TRBJ1-5, with D possibly matching TRBD1 (5 bases). The V end was cut by 3 bases, the J end by 5 bases, with 14 bases between. Germline lookup yields CDR1 ENHRY and CDR2 SYGVKD. There are 15 residues in the CDR3. The CDR3 loop is CAISDGQGGYQPQHF. CDR3 sequence (DNA): TGTGCCATCAGTGACGGGCAGGGTGGTTATCAGCCCCAGCATTTT.

The chain carries TRBV13 and TRBJ2-5, with 8 bases fitting TRBD1. Germline V gives CDR1 PRHDT, CDR2 FYEKMQ (reference sequence). The J segment lost 8 bases and the V segment lost 5 bases, leaving 10 bases of the junction unmatched. This CDR3 has 14 residues. CDR3: CASSQLTGELTQYF. CDR3 sequence (DNA): TGTGCCAGCAGCCAACTGACAGGGGAATTAACCCAGTACTTC.